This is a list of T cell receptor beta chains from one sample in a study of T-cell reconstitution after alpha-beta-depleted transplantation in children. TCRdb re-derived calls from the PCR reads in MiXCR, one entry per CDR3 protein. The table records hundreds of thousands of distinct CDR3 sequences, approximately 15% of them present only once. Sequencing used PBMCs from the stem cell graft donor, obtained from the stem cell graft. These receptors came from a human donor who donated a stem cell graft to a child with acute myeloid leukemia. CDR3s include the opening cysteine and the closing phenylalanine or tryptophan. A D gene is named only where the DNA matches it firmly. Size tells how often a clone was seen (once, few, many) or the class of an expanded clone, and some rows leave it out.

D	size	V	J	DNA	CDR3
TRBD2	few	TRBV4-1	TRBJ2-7	TGCGCCAGCAGCCAAGGTCTAGCGGGGCCAGCCTACGAGCAGTACTTC	CASSQGLAGPAYEQYF
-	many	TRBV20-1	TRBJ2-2	TGCAGTGCTAGAGAGGGGGGGCAAGACACCGGGGAGCTGTTTTTT	CSAREGGQDTGELFF
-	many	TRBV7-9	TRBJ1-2	TGTGCCAGCAGCTTTGGGACCTTC	CASSFGTF
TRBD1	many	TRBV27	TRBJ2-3	TGTGCCAGCAGAATTGGGACAGTTGGGGGCACAGATACGCAGTATTTT	CASRIGTVGGTDTQYF
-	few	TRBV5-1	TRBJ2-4	TGCGCCAGCAAATTCTCGGACAGCTACGCCATTCAGTACTTC	CASKFSDSYAIQYF
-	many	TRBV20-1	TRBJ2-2	TGCAGTGCTAGAGATAAAGGGGACAACACCGGGGAGCTGTTTTTT	CSARDKGDNTGELFF
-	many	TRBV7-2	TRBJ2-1	TGTGCCAGCAGCTTAGTAGGGCTAGCTACAGGTCTCTATGAGCAGTTCTTC	CASSLVGLATGLYEQFF
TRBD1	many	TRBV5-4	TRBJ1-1	TGTGCCAGCAGCAGACAGGGAGCATCGGCTGAAGCTTTCTTT	CASSRQGASAEAFF
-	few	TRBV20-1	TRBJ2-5	TGCAGTGATCTTGGGGGGCCGGGAGAGACCCAGTACTTC	CSDLGGPGETQYF
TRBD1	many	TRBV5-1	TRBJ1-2	TGCGCCAGCAGCTTGGCTCGGACAGGCGGCTACACCTTC	CASSLARTGGYTF
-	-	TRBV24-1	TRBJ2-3	TGTGCCACCAGTGATATTACTGGTTCCTTTAGCACAGATACGCAGTATTTT	CATSDITGSFSTDTQYF
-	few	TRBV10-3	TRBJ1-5	TGTGCCATCAGTGAAAGGTGGGACAATCAGCCCCAGCATTTT	CAISERWDNQPQHF
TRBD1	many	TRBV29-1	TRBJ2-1	TGCAGCGTTGAGGGGTCTAGGGGGCACTACAATGAGCAGTTCTTC	CSVEGSRGHYNEQFF
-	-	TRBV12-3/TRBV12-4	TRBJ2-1	TGTGCCAGCAGTTCACCATACACGGCCCCCTCCTACAATGAGCAGTTCTTC	CASSSPYTAPSYNEQFF
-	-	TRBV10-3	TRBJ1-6	TGTGCCATCAGCCCGAGACAGGCCAATTCACCCCTCCACTTT	CAISPRQANSPLHF
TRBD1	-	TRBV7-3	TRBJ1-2	TGTGCCAGCAGCTCCCCAGGGGGCTCCCATGGCTACACCTTC	CASSSPGGSHGYTF
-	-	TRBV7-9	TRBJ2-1	TGTGCCAGCAGCGTCGACAGGAACTCCTACAATGAGCAGTTCTTC	CASSVDRNSYNEQFF
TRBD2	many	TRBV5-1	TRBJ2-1	TGCGCCAGCAGCTTAAACGGGGGGGACAATGAGCAGTTCTTC	CASSLNGGDNEQFF
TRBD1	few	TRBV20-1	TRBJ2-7	TGCAGTGCTCATGACACCGGGACAGGGCTTAAGTACGAGCAGTACTTC	CSAHDTGTGLKYEQYF
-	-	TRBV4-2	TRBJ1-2	TGTGCCAGCAGCCAAGATCAGGGAGTACGGCGCTACACCTTC	CASSQDQGVRRYTF
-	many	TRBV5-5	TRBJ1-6	TGTGCCAGCACCTCCCGAGAAGGCCTTAATTCACCCCTCCACTTT	CASTSREGLNSPLHF
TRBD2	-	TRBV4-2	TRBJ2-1	TGTGCCAGCAGCCAACGAGCGGGAACCTACAATGAGCAGTTCTTC	CASSQRAGTYNEQFF
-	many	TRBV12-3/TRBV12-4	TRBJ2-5	TGTGCCAGCAGTTCCCGTAGGGGGGCCGAAGAGACCCAGTACTTC	CASSSRRGAEETQYF
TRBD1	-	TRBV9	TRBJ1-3	TGTGCCAGCAGCGTAGCGGGACAGGGCTCTGGAAACACCATATATTTT	CASSVAGQGSGNTIYF
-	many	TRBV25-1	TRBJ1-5	TGTGCCAGCGGGTCAGGGAATCAGCCCCAGCATTTT	CASGSGNQPQHF
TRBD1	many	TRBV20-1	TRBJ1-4	TGCAGTGCTAGAGAGGAGACAGGGGGAAATGAAAAACTGTTTTTT	CSAREETGGNEKLFF
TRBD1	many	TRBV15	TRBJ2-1	TGTGCCACCAGCCGGGACAGGGTCAATGAGCAGTTCTTC	CATSRDRVNEQFF
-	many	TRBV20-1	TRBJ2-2	TGCAGTGCTAGAGGGGACACAGTCGGGGAGCTGTTTTTT	CSARGDTVGELFF
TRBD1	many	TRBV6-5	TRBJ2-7	TGTGCCAGCAGTTACAGGGACAGGGAGTACGAGCAGTACTTC	CASSYRDREYEQYF
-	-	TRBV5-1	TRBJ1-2	TGCGCCAGCAGCTTGGGGACCGGGACGGAGGGCTACACCTTC	CASSLGTGTEGYTF
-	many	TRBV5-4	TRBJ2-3	TGTGCCAGCAGGTACAGGACTACCACAGATACGCAGTATTTT	CASRYRTTTDTQYF
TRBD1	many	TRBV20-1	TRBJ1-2	TGCAGTGCCAAGACAGGGCACGGCTACACCTTC	CSAKTGHGYTF
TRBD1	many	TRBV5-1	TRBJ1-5	TGCGCCAGCAGCCCGGGGACAGGGAGCAATCAGCCCCAGCATTTT	CASSPGTGSNQPQHF
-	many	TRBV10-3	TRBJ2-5	TGTGCCATCAGTGAGCTACAGTACCAAGAGACCCAGTACTTC	CAISELQYQETQYF
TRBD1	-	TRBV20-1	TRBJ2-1	TGCAGTGCCATTGGACAGGTAGAGTCCTACAATGAGCAGTTCTTC	CSAIGQVESYNEQFF
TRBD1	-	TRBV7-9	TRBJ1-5	TGTGCCAGCAGCGGACAGGACCGAAATCAGCCTCAGCATTTT	CASSGQDRNQPQHF
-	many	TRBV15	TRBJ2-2	TGTGCCACCAGGAGAGGGAACACCGGGGAGCTGTTTTTT	CATRRGNTGELFF
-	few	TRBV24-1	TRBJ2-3	TGTGCCACCAGTGATTTGCGTCTCGACGGAACAGATACGCAGTATTTT	CATSDLRLDGTDTQYF
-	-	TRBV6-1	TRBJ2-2	TGTGCCAGCAGGGCAGGACGGAGCACCGGGGAGCTGTTTTTT	CASRAGRSTGELFF
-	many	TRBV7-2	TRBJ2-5	TGTGCCAGCAGCTTAGGGGTCGGGGAGACCCAGTACTTC	CASSLGVGETQYF
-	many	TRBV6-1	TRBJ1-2	TGTGCCAGCAGCCGGGTGGGGGACTATGGCTACACCTTC	CASSRVGDYGYTF
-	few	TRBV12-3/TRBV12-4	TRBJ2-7	TGTGCCAGCAGTGCCGTAGGGGGGGCCTACGAGCAGTACTTC	CASSAVGGAYEQYF
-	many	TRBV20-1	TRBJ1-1	TGCAGTGCTCCCCCTACAGGGAATGCTGAAGCTTTCTTT	CSAPPTGNAEAFF
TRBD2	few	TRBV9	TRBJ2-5	TGTGCCAGCAGCGTAGAAGCGGGGGGCCCTTCCCAGTACTTC	CASSVEAGGPSQYF
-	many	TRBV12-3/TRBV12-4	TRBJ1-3	TGTGCCAGCAGTGGGATTTGGTCTGGAAACACCATATATTTT	CASSGIWSGNTIYF
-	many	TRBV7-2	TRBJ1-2	TGTGCCAGCAGCATCTCATCTTCAGGGCCTCTTCCTGGCTACACCTTC	CASSISSSGPLPGYTF
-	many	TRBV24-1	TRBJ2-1	TGTGCCACCAGTGGAAACAATGAGCAGTTCTTC	CATSGNNEQFF
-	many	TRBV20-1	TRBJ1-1	TGCAGTGCCGTCGGGGGGAACACTGAAGCTTTCTTT	CSAVGGNTEAFF
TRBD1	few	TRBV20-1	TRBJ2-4	TGCAGTGGGGGACAGAATTCAGCCAAAAACATTCAGTACTTC	CSGGQNSAKNIQYF
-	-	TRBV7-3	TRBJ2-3	TGTGCCAGCAGCTTAGGGGGTTATAGTGCAGATACGCAGTATTTT	CASSLGGYSADTQYF
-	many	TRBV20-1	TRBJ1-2	TGCAGTGCCCTTAACATCTATGGCTACACCTTC	CSALNIYGYTF
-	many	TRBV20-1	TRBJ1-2	TGCAGTGCCCTGACGACAGCGGCCCCTGGCTACACCTTC	CSALTTAAPGYTF
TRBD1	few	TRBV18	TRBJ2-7	TGTGCCAGCTCACCCCAGGGGGTCTACGAGCAGTACTTC	CASSPQGVYEQYF
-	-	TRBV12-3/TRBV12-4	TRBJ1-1	TGTGCCAGCACCCCCGGGGGGGTAAACACTGAAGCTTTCTTT	CASTPGGVNTEAFF